This record looks at one TCR beta chain sequence and its context. Its antigen remains unidentified. This CDR3 contains 13 residues. The germline V gene encodes CDR1 GTSNPN and CDR2 SVGIG (reference sequence). V lost 7 bases to trimming and J lost 2 bases, with 14 bases between them. The test was conducted at deep level. As originally analysed: There were no quality scores in the junction-only immunoSEQ sequences, so filtering differed. Clones were read by immunoSEQ multiplex PCR, and TCRdb kept only the in-frame ones, dropping some. The V and J calls and clone size come from that table; D and trimming were worked out from the DNA. The sample contains about 1 million clones, 75% of which appear only once. This sample is part of a study of shared clonotypes between healthy human individuals. Study-wide points: Across four donors, naive CD4 shared 4.5% to 6%, naive CD8 approximately 3.5%, memory CD4 more than 2%, memory CD8 approximately 0.4%. The study drew on few donors, limiting represented genetic and exposure-history diversity.

The sequence was obtained from a man younger than 30 in good health. Sequenced: memory CD4+ T cells sorted from blood. Subset in this sample: CD45RA-negative fraction. V gene TRBV30 combines with J gene TRBJ2-5, with D possibly matching TRBD2 (7 bases). The CDR3 DNA follows: TGTGCCTTATCGGGGGGCCCACAAGAGACCCAGTACTTC. Translation gives CALSGGPQETQYF.